This T cell receptor beta chain was observed in a study of CD8 T cells in ankylosing spondylitis. The germline CDR1 and CDR2 sequences are SEHNR and FQNEAQ (reference sequence). The V end lost 1 base, the J end lost 6 bases, and 10 bases lay between the germline ends. CDR3 length equals 14 residues. Broader study findings: A subset of motif variants has previously been described in the synovial fluid and blood of reactive arthritis. From matched ankylosing spondylitis synovial fluid, disease-linked clones were reportedly recovered at significantly enriched levels. Ankylosing spondylitis blood appeared to carry a characteristic TCR beta motif of roughly 8 highly homologous variants.

Regarding this clonotype: The antigen is unknown.

Quantitative 5'-RACE with molecular barcodes was used to make the TCR beta libraries. TCRdb re-called the 5' RACE reads through MiXCR, storing one row per CDR3 protein. The sample contains about 350,000 distinct CDR3 sequences, roughly 20% of which appear only once. The chain has TRBV7-9 and TRBJ2-1; TRBD1 or TRBD2 may be the D gene (5 bases each). The receptor was isolated from a male donor with ankylosing spondylitis or in good health (not recorded which). The source material was blood, either unsorted or a sorted T cell fraction (not recorded which). The CDR3 region is CASSLGGGPNEQFF. In DNA form, the CDR3 reads TGTGCCAGCAGCTTAGGGGGCGGGCCCAATGAGCAGTTCTTC.